Presented here are 24 T cell receptor beta chains from one specimen sequenced in a study of blood T cell repertoires in COVID-19. The protocol was immunoSEQ multiplex PCR, while the TCRdb copy is restricted to in-frame clones and leaves out a portion. The table lists 250,000 to 300,000 clones, approximately 91% of them singletons. The material sequenced was PBMCs or T cells enriched from blood (not recorded which). These receptor sequences come from a middle-aged woman with acute COVID-19.

The genes are TRBV5-1 and TRBJ2-2, with 11 bases that match TRBD2. V dropped 3 bases and J dropped 2; count of bases not matched to a gene: 3. This CDR3 is built from 16 residues. The V gene's germline CDR1 is SGHRS and CDR2 YFSETQ. As DNA, the CDR3 is TGCGCCAGCAGCTCGACTAGCGGGGTTAACACCGGGGAGCTGTTTTTT. It encodes CASSSTSGVNTGELFF.

The genes are TRBV5-1 and TRBJ2-3, with 11 nucleotides matching TRBD2. V gave up 4 bases and J gave up 4 bases; unmatched junction bases: 2. Germline CDR1 reads SGHRS; CDR2 reads YFSETQ. This CDR3 has 14 residues. The DNA for the CDR3 is TGCGCCAGCAGCGTTAGCGGGGGGGCAGATACGCAGTATTTT. Protein product: CASSVSGGADTQYF.

This clone has only one observation. The genes are TRBV21-1 and TRBJ1-2. TRBV21-1 constitutes a pseudogene. This CDR3 contains 14 residues. In DNA form, the CDR3 reads TGTGCCAGCAGCCGTAGGAGGTTTAACTATGGCTACACCTTC. Its translation: CASSRRRFNYGYTF.

The rearrangement links TRBV5-4 to TRBJ2-3, with 9 bases aligning to TRBD1. This CDR3 is built from 15 residues. J lost 3 bases, V lost 4 bases, and 6 bases had no gene match. CDR1 and CDR2 from the germline V gene are SGHNT and YYREEE (reference sequence). The CDR3 nucleotides are TGTGCCAGCAGCGGCGGGACAGGGAGAACAGATACGCAGTATTTT. Residues: CASSGGTGRTDTQYF.

The chain combines TRBV9 with TRBJ2-1; TRBD2 might be the D (6 bases). Germline CDR1 and CDR2: SGDLS and YYNGEE. With 3 bases removed from V and 8 bases from J, the gap between germline ends came to 18 bases. There are 15 residues in the CDR3. CDR3 loop: CASSGSQSGGDEQFF. CDR3 nucleotide sequence: TGTGCCAGCAGCGGAAGTCAAAGCGGAGGGGATGAGCAGTTCTTC.

The chain has TRBV9 and TRBJ2-7, with a weak D call TRBD2 (5 bases). Looked up from germline, CDR1 is SGDLS and CDR2 is YYNGEE. The CDR3 runs 14 residues. V shed 0 bases and J shed 7 bases, with 14 bases lying between them. CDR3 loop: CASSVAGERREQYF. CDR3 coding DNA: TGTGCCAGCAGCGTAGCCGGGGAACGTCGGGAGCAGTACTTC. Together with reference TRBV9 and TRBJ2-7, the CDR3 gives the full variable domain: DSGVTQTPKHLITATGQRVTLRCSPRSGDLSVYWYQQSLDQGLQFLIQYYNGEERAKGNILERFSAQQFPDLHSELNLSSLELGDSALYFCASSVAGERREQYFGPGTRLTVT.

The chain is built from TRBV4-1 and TRBJ2-7; D perhaps matches TRBD1 (5 bases). The CDR3 loop spans 15 amino acids. CDR1 is MGHRA and CDR2 is YSYEKL in the germline V gene. Trimming removed 1 base at V and 0 bases at J, with 10 bases between. The CDR3, as DNA: TGCGCCAGCAGCCAAGGGACACAGAGCTCCTACGAGCAGTACTTC. Translated: CASSQGTQSSYEQYF.

This chain links TRBV19 with TRBJ1-5; TRBD1 is a possible D gene (5 bases). The germline V gene has CDR1 LNHDA and CDR2 SQIVND (reference sequence). Trimming stripped 6 bases from V and 6 bases from J, with 24 bases between. The CDR3 is 17 residues long. The CDR3 nucleotides are TGTGCCAGTAGAAGGATTAGCGGCCAGGGTAGGACTCAGCCCCAGCATTTT. Its translation: CASRRISGQGRTQPQHF.

V is TRBV6-5 and J is TRBJ2-7, with 12 bases that match TRBD1. Per the germline V gene, CDR1 is MNHEY and CDR2 is SVGAGI. J was trimmed by 5 bases and V by 0 bases; bases with no gene match: 5. The CDR3 sequence is 16 residues long. CDR3 DNA sequence: TGTGCCAGCAGTTACTCTTCCGGGACAGGGGGCAACGAGCAGTACTTC. Its protein is CASSYSSGTGGNEQYF.

The rearrangement links TRBV24-1 to TRBJ2-3; TRBD2 matches at 14 bases. V trimming: 3 bases; J trimming: 0 bases; junction bases outside the gene matches: 10. The CDR3 is 20 amino acids. CDR1 and CDR2 from the germline V gene are KGHDR and SFDVKD. CDR3 bases: TGTGCCACCAGTGATAACCGCAGGACTAGCGGGGGGCCGAGCACAGATACGCAGTATTTT. This gives the protein CATSDNRRTSGGPSTDTQYF.

The chain has TRBV4-3 and TRBJ2-3; TRBD2 agrees at 8 bases. The CDR3 has 16 amino acids. Germline trimming cut 4 bases from V and 2 bases from J; bases unmatched to any gene: 8. Germline CDR1 reads LGHNA; CDR2 reads YSLEER. As DNA, the CDR3 is TGCGCCAGCAGCCCGAAACTAGCGGCGGTCACAGATACGCAGTATTTT. It specifies CASSPKLAAVTDTQYF.

The genes are TRBV27 and TRBJ2-5; D gene ambiguous. V was cut by 0 bases and J by 5 bases, with 10 bases left in between. Germline V CDR1 and CDR2: MNHEY, SMNVEV (reference sequence). The CDR3 extends over 14 amino acids. For the CDR3, the DNA is TGTGCCAGCAGTTTATCTCAGCGTCGGGAGACCCAGTACTTC. Translation: CASSLSQRRETQYF.

J is TRBJ1-2 and V is TRBV14; tentatively, D is TRBD1 (6 bases). The CDR3 contains 14 residues. CDR1 is SGHDN, CDR2 FVKESK, per germline. Trimming took 4 bases from V and 5 from J, leaving 14 bases between them. The CDR3 protein is CASSPGVGWYGYTF. The CDR3 coding sequence is TGTGCCAGCAGCCCAGGGGTCGGGTGGTATGGCTACACCTTC.

The rearrangement uses TRBV5-6 and TRBJ1-2; TRBD1 might be the D (6 bases). This CDR3 contains 14 residues. The V gene lost 6 bases and the J gene lost 3 bases, with 15 bases spanning the gap. The V gene's germline CDR1 is SGHDT and CDR2 YYEEEE. CDR3 nucleotides: TGTGCCAGCAACCCCCAGGGGAGGGACTATGGCTACACCTTC. Amino acids: CASNPQGRDYGYTF.

This chain connects TRBV28 to TRBJ1-5; maybe TRBD1 (5 bases). The length of the CDR3 is 17 residues. Trimming took off 7 bases at V and 4 bases at J, with 23 bases between the two ends. Germline CDR1 MDHEN, CDR2 SYDVKM. The CDR3: CASKAGRRVGFNQPQHF. Written as DNA, the CDR3 is TGTGCCAGCAAGGCGGGGCGTAGGGTGGGGTTTAATCAGCCCCAGCATTTT.

The chain couples TRBV7-9 to TRBJ2-3; the D gene is possibly TRBD2 (5 bases). V dropped 2 bases and J dropped 5 bases, with 14 bases sitting between them. This CDR3 is 15 amino acids long. CDR1 is SEHNR, CDR2 FQNEAQ, per germline (reference sequence). In DNA, the CDR3 is TGTGCCAGCAGCTTAAGCGGAGCTGTCGTAGATACGCAGTATTTT. Translating gives CASSLSGAVVDTQYF.

The count of this clone is one. The chain is built from TRBV18 and TRBJ1-3; D uncertain. CDR1 KGHSH and CDR2 LQKENI come from the germline V gene. The V gene lost 3 bases and the J gene lost 4 bases, with 13 bases spanning the gap. CDR3 length: 15 amino acids. CDR3: CASSPLHMGGNTIYF. For the CDR3, the DNA is TGTGCCAGCTCACCGCTCCATATGGGCGGAAACACCATATATTTT.

The rearrangement links TRBV7-2 to TRBJ1-1; unclear D gene. Germline lookup yields CDR1 SGHTA and CDR2 FQGNSA. The CDR3 is made up of 15 amino acids. Between the trimmed V and J ends, which lost 5 bases and 5 bases, there was a span of 18 bases. The CDR3: CASSPDRRPGTEAFF. The CDR3 DNA reads TGTGCCAGCAGCCCGGACCGAAGACCGGGGACTGAAGCTTTCTTT.

The chain employs TRBV5-1 and TRBJ1-4, with 10 positions matching TRBD1. There are 14 residues in the CDR3. Trimming removed 4 bases from V and 4 bases from J; junction bases left unmatched: 1. The germline V gene has CDR1 SGHRS and CDR2 YFSETQ. The CDR3 DNA sequence: TGCGCCAGCAGCGGGGACAGGGGTAATGAAAAACTGTTTTTT. Amino acid sequence: CASSGDRGNEKLFF.

The rearrangement links TRBV29-1 to TRBJ1-4; 8 bases are shared with TRBD1. With V trimmed by 6 bases and J by 0 bases, 3 bases remained unmatched. Germline values: CDR1 SQVTM, CDR2 ANQGSEA. The CDR3 is made up of 14 amino acids. The CDR3 nucleotides read TGCAGCGTCGCGGACAGGGCAACTAATGAAAAACTGTTTTTT. Translated, it gives CSVADRATNEKLFF.

The chain combines TRBV3-1 (or the pseudogene TRBV3-2) with TRBJ2-7, with 8 bases fitting TRBD2. Germline V gene lookup returns CDR1 LGHDT and CDR2 YNNKEL (reference sequence). This CDR3 region has 16 residues. The J segment lost 2 bases and the V segment lost 1 base, leaving 7 bases of the junction unmatched. The CDR3 loop reads CASSQVRAGGTYEQYF. CDR3 DNA sequence: TGTGCCAGCAGCCAAGTTCGGGCGGGGGGCACCTACGAGCAGTACTTC.

The chain has TRBV6-5 and TRBJ2-1; TRBD1 agrees at 9 bases. The CDR3 totals 13 residues. The V and J ends lost 9 bases and 5 bases, in that order; junction bases with no gene match: 5. Germline values: CDR1 MNHEY, CDR2 SVGAGI. This CDR3 is CASNRGRHNEQFF. The CDR3 coding sequence is TGTGCCAGTAACAGGGGGCGGCACAATGAGCAGTTCTTC.

The genes are TRBV9 and TRBJ2-3; the D gene is possibly TRBD1 (9 bases). This CDR3 contains 15 residues. The germline V gene encodes CDR1 SGDLS and CDR2 YYNGEE. Between the trimmed V and J ends, which lost 3 bases and 8 bases, there was a span of 19 bases. The CDR3 loop reads CASSAGGTGYRTQYF. CDR3 bases: TGTGCCAGCAGCGCGGGGGGGACAGGGTACCGTACGCAGTATTTT.

This clone has only a few counts. This chain connects TRBV19 to TRBJ2-5; 14 nucleotides agree with TRBD2. The germline gives CDR1 LNHDA, CDR2 SQIVND (reference sequence). The ends lost 4 bases at V and 5 bases at J; junction bases unmatched: 3. The CDR3 extends over 15 amino acids. The CDR3 DNA reads as TGTGCCAGTAGTACCTGGACTAGCGGGAGGGAGACCCAGTACTTC. It translates to CASSTWTSGRETQYF. The entire variable domain, with the rest obtained from reference TRBV19 and TRBJ2-5, is as follows: DGGITQSPKYLFRKEGQNVTLSCEQNLNHDAMYWYRQDPGQGLRLIYYSQIVNDFQKGDIAEGYSVSREKKESFPLTVTSAQKNPTAFYLCASSTWTSGRETQYFGPGTRLLVL.